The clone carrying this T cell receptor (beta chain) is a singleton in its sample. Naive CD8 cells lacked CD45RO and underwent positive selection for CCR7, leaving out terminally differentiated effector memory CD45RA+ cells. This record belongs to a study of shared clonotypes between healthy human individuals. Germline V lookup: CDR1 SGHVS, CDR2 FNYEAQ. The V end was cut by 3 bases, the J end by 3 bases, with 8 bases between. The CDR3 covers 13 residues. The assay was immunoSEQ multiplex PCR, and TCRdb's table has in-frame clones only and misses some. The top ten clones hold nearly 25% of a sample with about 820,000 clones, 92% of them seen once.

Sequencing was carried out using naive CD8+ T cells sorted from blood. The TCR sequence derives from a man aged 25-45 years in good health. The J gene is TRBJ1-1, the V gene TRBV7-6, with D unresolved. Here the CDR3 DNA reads TGTGCCAGCAGCTTCAAACCTCACACTGAAGCTTTCTTT. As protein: CASSFKPHTEAFF.